These T cell receptor beta chains were read from a single sample in a study of blood T cell repertoires in COVID-19. TCRdb keeps only in-frame clones here, not all; method: immunoSEQ multiplex PCR. The data contain 400,000 to 450,000 clones, about 90% of them seen just once; the ten biggest clones take up more than 0.55%. Specimen: PBMCs or T cells enriched from blood (not recorded which). The receptors come from a young man who had recovered from COVID-19. The CDR3 runs from the conserved cysteine through the conserved F or W. D genes are given only for firm matches. Size values are once, few and many counts, or a class for expanded clones, and some rows have none.

TRBV6-1	TRBD1	once	TRBJ1-4	CASSDLTGAFEKLFF	TGTGCCAGCAGTGATTTGACAGGGGCCTTTGAAAAACTGTTTTTT
TRBV11-2	TRBD1	.	TRBJ2-3	CASSFVGGQYADTQYF	TGTGCCAGCAGCTTCGTAGGGGGACAGTACGCAGATACGCAGTATTTT
TRBV19	.	.	TRBJ2-1	CASSYSDYNEQFF	TGTGCCAGTAGCTATAGTGACTACAATGAGCAGTTCTTC
TRBV3-1/TRBV3-2	.	.	TRBJ1-4	CASSPAWGGEKLFF	TGTGCCAGCAGCCCGGCATGGGGGGGTGAAAAACTGTTTTTT
TRBV11-3	.	.	TRBJ1-1	CASSLGEGTLTEAFF	TGTGCCAGCAGCCTGGGGGAGGGGACACTAACTGAAGCTTTCTTT
TRBV5-1	TRBD1	.	TRBJ1-1	CASSQKDRGRITEAFF	TGCGCCAGCAGCCAGAAAGACAGGGGGCGTATTACTGAAGCTTTCTTT
TRBV2	.	.	TRBJ1-2	CASRGGTSHGYTF	TGTGCCAGCAGGGGTGGGACATCTCATGGCTACACCTTC
TRBV9	TRBD2	once	TRBJ2-1	CASSVGAGVVHEQFF	TGTGCCAGCAGCGTAGGGGCGGGAGTGGTACATGAGCAGTTCTTC
TRBV27	TRBD2	.	TRBJ2-1	CASSLGLGSYNEQFF	TGTGCCAGCAGTTTAGGACTAGGCTCCTACAATGAGCAGTTCTTC
TRBV27	TRBD1	.	TRBJ1-2	CASSLERGRGGYTF	TGTGCCAGCAGTCTAGAAAGGGGGCGCGGAGGCTACACCTTC
TRBV9	TRBD1	.	TRBJ1-1	CASSPDRADEAFF	TGTGCCAGCAGCCCGGACAGGGCAGATGAAGCTTTCTTT
TRBV11-2	.	.	TRBJ1-5	CASSFSGKSQPQHF	TGTGCCAGCAGCTTCTCAGGGAAAAGCCAGCCCCAGCATTTT
TRBV3-1/TRBV3-2	TRBD1	.	TRBJ2-3	CASSQGTGGPDTQYF	TGTGCCAGCAGCCAAGGGACAGGGGGACCAGATACGCAGTATTTT
TRBV19	.	.	TRBJ1-3	CASSHRNSGNTIYF	TGTGCCAGTAGCCACAGGAACTCTGGAAACACCATATATTTT
TRBV6-4	TRBD2	.	TRBJ2-1	CARSSGTYNEQFF	TGTGCCAGGTCTAGCGGGACCTACAATGAGCAGTTCTTC
TRBV4-2	.	.	TRBJ1-1	CASSQDSGAAEAFF	TGTGCCAGCAGCCAAGATAGTGGAGCGGCTGAAGCTTTCTTT
TRBV7-3	.	.	TRBJ2-1	CASSSSSAYNEQFF	TGTGCCAGCAGCTCTAGCTCAGCCTACAATGAGCAGTTCTTC
TRBV6-5	.	.	TRBJ1-5	CASGFGARSNQPQHF	TGTGCCAGCGGGTTTGGGGCGCGGAGCAATCAGCCCCAGCATTTT
TRBV7-9	.	.	TRBJ1-2	CASSSGNYGYTF	TGTGCCAGCTCATCCGGGAACTATGGCTACACCTTC
TRBV11-2	TRBD1	.	TRBJ2-1	CASSPAGTEGYNEQFF	TGTGCCAGCAGCCCGGCCGGGACAGAAGGATACAATGAGCAGTTCTTC
TRBV5-6	TRBD1	.	TRBJ1-2	CASSRDRSYGYTF	TGTGCCAGCAGCAGGGACAGAAGCTATGGCTACACCTTC
TRBV5-5	TRBD1	.	TRBJ2-5	CASSKLTGERETQYF	TGTGCCAGCAGCAAATTGACAGGGGAGAGAGAGACCCAGTACTTC
TRBV5-1	TRBD1	.	TRBJ1-1	CASSGTGRGGTEAFF	TGCGCCAGCAGCGGGACAGGGAGGGGTGGCACTGAAGCTTTCTTT